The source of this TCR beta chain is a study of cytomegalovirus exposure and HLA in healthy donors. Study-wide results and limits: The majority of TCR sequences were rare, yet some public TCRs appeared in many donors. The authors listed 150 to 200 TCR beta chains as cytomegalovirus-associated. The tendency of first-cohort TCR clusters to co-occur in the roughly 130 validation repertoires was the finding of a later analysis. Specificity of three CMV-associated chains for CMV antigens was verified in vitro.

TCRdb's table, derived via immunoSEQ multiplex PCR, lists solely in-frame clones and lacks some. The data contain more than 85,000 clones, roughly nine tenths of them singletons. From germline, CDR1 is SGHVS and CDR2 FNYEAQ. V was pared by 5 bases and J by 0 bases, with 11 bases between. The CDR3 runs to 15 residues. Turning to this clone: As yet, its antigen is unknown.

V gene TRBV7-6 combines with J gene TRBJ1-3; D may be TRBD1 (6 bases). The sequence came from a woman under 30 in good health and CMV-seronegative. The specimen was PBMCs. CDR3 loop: CASSRTAYSGNTIYF. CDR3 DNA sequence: TGTGCCAGCAGCCGGACAGCTTACTCTGGAAACACCATATATTTT.